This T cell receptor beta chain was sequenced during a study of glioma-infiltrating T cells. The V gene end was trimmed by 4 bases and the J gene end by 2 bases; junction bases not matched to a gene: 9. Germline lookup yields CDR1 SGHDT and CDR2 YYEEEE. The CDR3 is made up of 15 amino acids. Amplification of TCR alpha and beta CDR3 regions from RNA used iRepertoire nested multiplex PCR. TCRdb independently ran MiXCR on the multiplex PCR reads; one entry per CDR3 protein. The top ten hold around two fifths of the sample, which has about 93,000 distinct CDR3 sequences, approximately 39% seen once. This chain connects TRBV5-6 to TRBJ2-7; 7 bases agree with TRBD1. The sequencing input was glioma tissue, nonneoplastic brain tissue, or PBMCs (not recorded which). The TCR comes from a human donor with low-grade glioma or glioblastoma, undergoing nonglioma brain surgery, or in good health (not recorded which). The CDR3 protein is CASSADTGATYEQYF. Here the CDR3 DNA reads TGTGCCAGCAGCGCCGACACAGGGGCAACCTACGAGCAGTACTTC.